The 19 T cell receptor beta chains given below trace back to one sample, sequenced in a study of neurological immune-mediated disorders. TCRdb reprocessed the 5' RACE reads with MiXCR, giving one entry per CDR3 protein. The data hold more than 50,000 distinct CDR3 sequences, with about an eighth observed a single time. Sequencing was done on a sample of PBMCs. These receptors came from a man aged 55 to 69 in good health.

This clonotype occurred many times. This chain joins TRBV5-1 and TRBJ1-4; D remains unclear. Germline V gene lookup returns CDR1 SGHRS and CDR2 YFSETQ. Trimming stripped 6 bases from V and 5 bases from J, with 8 bases between. The CDR3 runs 12 residues. This CDR3 reads CASTDLNEKLFF. DNA of the CDR3: TGCGCCAGCACGGATTTAAATGAAAAACTGTTTTTT.

This clonotype has a count of ten or more. This chain joins TRBV5-1 and TRBJ2-1, with D unresolved. The CDR3 has 14 residues. In germline, CDR1 is SGHRS, CDR2 YFSETQ. Trimming pared 0 bases from V and 5 bases from J, leaving 9 bases between. The CDR3 here is CASSLVGGNNEQFF. CDR3 nucleotides: TGCGCCAGCAGCTTGGTAGGCGGTAACAATGAGCAGTTCTTC.

About this clonotype itself: This clone may be a read error of a much larger clone one base away. The chain joins TRBV6-2 or TRBV6-3 to TRBJ2-1; 9 bases fit TRBD1. CDR1 and CDR2 from the germline V gene are MNHEY and SVGEGT. The CDR3 runs to 11 residues. The trim removed 6 bases at V and 15 bases at J, leaving 6 bases unmatched. CDR3 loop: CASRDRGRVFF. The DNA of the CDR3 is TGTGCCAGCAGGGACAGGGGAAGGGTGTTCTTC.

The table lists this clonotype with many counts. The chain combines TRBV5-5 with TRBJ1-1, with D hard to call. Deletions cut 7 bases from V and 4 bases from J, with 20 bases between. Germline V gene sequence: CDR1 SGHKS, CDR2 YYEKEE (reference sequence). The CDR3 covers 15 residues. Here the CDR3 reads CASQELGAGATEAFF. In DNA form, the CDR3 reads TGTGCCAGCCAGGAATTGGGCGCTGGCGCCACTGAAGCTTTCTTT.

This clonotype was picked up many times. This chain links TRBV6-6 with TRBJ1-5, with 8 bases aligning to TRBD1. V lost 6 bases, J lost 6 bases, and 4 bases stayed unmatched. The CDR3 contains 13 residues. Germline V gene data show CDR1 as MNHNY and CDR2 as SVGAGI (reference sequence). The DNA of the CDR3 is TGTGCCAGCAGCGGACAGGGTGGTCAGCCCCAGCATTTT. Its translation is CASSGQGGQPQHF.

The chain links TRBV5-1 to TRBJ2-1; perhaps TRBD1 as D (6 bases). Germline CDR1 and CDR2: SGHRS and YFSETQ. The CDR3 is made up of 14 amino acids. Deletions cut 4 bases from V and 6 bases from J, with 14 bases between. Here the CDR3 reads CASSTTGYGNEQFF. The CDR3 DNA is TGCGCCAGCAGCACAACAGGGTATGGCAATGAGCAGTTCTTC.

This clonotype was recorded many times. This chain connects TRBV27 to TRBJ1-4; weak D call: TRBD1 (6 bases). Germline CDR1 is MNHEY and CDR2 is SMNVEV (reference sequence). This CDR3 has 16 amino acids. V was cut by 5 bases and J by 0 bases, with 13 bases left in between. CDR3 amino acids: CASSPNPGATNEKLFF. The CDR3 nucleotides are TGTGCCAGCAGTCCTAACCCAGGGGCAACTAATGAAAAACTGTTTTTT. Using reference TRBV27 and TRBJ1-4 for the parts outside the CDR3, the full variable domain is EAQVTQNPRYLITVTGKKLTVTCSQNMNHEYMSWYRQDPGLGLRQIYYSMNVEVTDKGDVPEGYKVSRKEKRNFPLILESPSPNQTSLYFCASSPNPGATNEKLFFGSGTQLSVL.

A note on this clonotype: A single base separates this from a much larger clone, so it may be a read error. The chain couples TRBV20-1 to TRBJ2-5; TRBD2 is a possible D gene (5 bases). This CDR3 spans 14 amino acids. Germline values: CDR1 DFQATT, CDR2 SNEGSKA (reference sequence). In nucleotides, the CDR3 is TGCAGAGCGGTCCCACCGACCGCTTTCAAGACCCAGTACTTC. The encoded protein is CRAVPPTAFKTQYF.

In this sample, this clonotype turned up many times. This chain connects TRBV5-1 to TRBJ2-5, with D perhaps TRBD2 (5 bases). The CDR3 is made up of 12 amino acids. Germline CDR1 and CDR2: SGHRS and YFSETQ. V was cut by 5 bases and J by 5 bases, with 10 bases left in between. The CDR3 is CASRREGETQYF. In nucleotides, the CDR3 is TGCGCCAGCAGGAGGGAAGGGGAGACCCAGTACTTC.

Turning to this clonotype: A read error may explain this, as a much larger clone is one base away. The chain recombines TRBV28 with TRBJ1-2; D may be TRBD1 (5 bases). The CDR3 extends over 18 amino acids. Germline-derived CDR1 and CDR2 are MDHEN and SYDVKM. For the CDR3, the DNA is TGTGCCAGCAGTTTTCCGAGGGGCACCGACACTTCTAACTATGGCTGCACCTTC. It is translated as CASSFPRGTDTSNYGCTF.

This clonotype showed up many times. The gene calls are TRBV29-1 and TRBJ2-7, with 7 bases matching TRBD1. Germline CDR1 reads SQVTM; CDR2 reads ANQGSEA. V was clipped by 8 bases and J by 1 base; unmatched bases: 14. There are 15 residues in the CDR3. This CDR3 reads CSYTNRQGPSYEQYF. CDR3 in DNA: TGCAGCTATACTAATCGACAGGGCCCGTCCTACGAGCAGTACTTC.

This clonotype was counted many times. The rearrangement joins TRBV2 to TRBJ2-7, with a weak D call TRBD1 (5 bases). The CDR3 is 14 residues long. V shed 7 bases and J shed 3 bases, with 16 bases lying between them. CDR1 SNHLY and CDR2 FYNNEI come from the germline V gene. The CDR3 nucleotides read TGTGCCAGCAAGGAGAACAGGAACAGCTACGAGCAGTACTTC. This sequence encodes CASKENRNSYEQYF. The whole variable domain, remainder taken from reference TRBV2 and TRBJ2-7, is EPEVTQTPSHQVTQMGQEVILRCVPISNHLYFYWYRQILGQKVEFLVSFYNNEISEKSEIFDDQFSVERPDGSNFTLKIRSTKLEDSAMYFCASKENRNSYEQYFGPGTRLTVT.

This clonotype was detected many times. The chain carries TRBV7-8 and TRBJ2-3, with TRBD1 matching over 10 bases. V lost 5 bases, J lost 3 bases, and 2 bases stayed unmatched. The CDR3 is 14 amino acids. Looked up from germline, CDR1 is SGHVS and CDR2 is FQNEAQ. CDR3 bases: TGTGCCAGCAGCATGGACAGGGGGACAGATACGCAGTATTTT. The encoded protein is CASSMDRGTDTQYF.

This clonotype occurred many times. The genes are TRBV20-1 and TRBJ2-1; weak D call: TRBD2 (7 bases). Deletions cut 1 base from V and 8 bases from J, with 12 bases between. The CDR3 consists of 13 residues. Germline V CDR1 and CDR2: DFQATT, SNEGSKA (reference sequence). The CDR3 region has the DNA TGCAGTGCTAGAGTTTGGGGGGGCGATGAGCAGTTCTTC. This codes for CSARVWGGDEQFF.

Ten or more counts support this clonotype. The V and J genes are TRBV6-2 or TRBV6-3 and TRBJ2-7; TRBD1 aligns across 7 bases. The CDR3 totals 13 residues. Looked up from germline, CDR1 is MNHEY and CDR2 is SVGEGT. J gave up 4 bases and V 5 bases, and 5 bases lay outside the gene matches. CDR3 bases: TGTGCCAGCAGTCCCCGACAGGGTTACGAGCAGTACTTC. Translating it yields CASSPRQGYEQYF.

This clonotype was recorded at least ten times. The chain carries TRBV29-1 and TRBJ2-7, with 9 bases matching TRBD1. CDR3 length equals 13 residues. Germline CDR1 reads SQVTM; CDR2 reads ANQGSEA. The junction had 8 bases not matched to a gene; V was cut back by 6 bases and J by 5 bases. The CDR3 protein is CSVAGTGIDEQYF. CDR3 sequence (DNA): TGCAGCGTAGCCGGGACAGGGATCGACGAGCAGTACTTC.

This clonotype came up many times. V and J are TRBV18 and TRBJ1-1; 7 positions match TRBD1. CDR1 KGHSH and CDR2 LQKENI come from the germline V gene. CDR3 length: 17 amino acids. Trimming removed 2 bases from V and 0 bases from J; junction bases left unmatched: 9. In DNA, the CDR3 is TGTGCCAGCTCACCAAGCCAGGGGGGGCTTATGAACACTGAAGCTTTCTTT. Amino acid sequence: CASSPSQGGLMNTEAFF.

This clonotype was seen repeatedly, ten times or more. CDR3: CASSFRQGEGAFF. The CDR3 nucleotides read TGTGCCAGCAGCTTCAGACAGGGGGAGGGAGCTTTCTTT. The chain joins TRBV7-3 to TRBJ1-1; TRBD1 matches 9 bases. The CDR3 sequence is 13 residues long. Trimming cost V 3 bases and J 10 bases; bases outside gene matches: 6. Germline V gene data show CDR1 as SGHTA and CDR2 as FQGTGA.

This clonotype was seen more than once but under ten times. This chain uses TRBV4-3 with TRBJ2-5; 7 nucleotides match TRBD1. The CDR3 is 15 residues long. V trimming: 0 bases; J trimming: 0 bases; junction bases outside the gene matches: 1. Per the germline V gene, CDR1 is LGHNA and CDR2 is YSLEER. The CDR3 region is CASSQDRGYQETQYF. CDR3 bases: TGCGCCAGCAGCCAAGACAGGGGGTACCAAGAGACCCAGTACTTC.